This is a list of T cell receptor beta chains from one sample in a study of vaccination and CD4 T cells after COVID-19. MiXCR was run by TCRdb on the PCR reads, yielding one entry per CDR3 protein. Of fewer than 20,000 distinct CDR3 sequences listed, about 70% are singletons. Sequenced here: CD4+ T cells from blood, sampled after SARS-CoV-2 vaccination. Every receptor here comes from a human donor who had recovered from COVID-19. CDR3s include the opening cysteine and the closing phenylalanine or tryptophan. The D gene is left open where the match is weak. Rows may omit the clone size; those that give it use once, few, many or a size class.

size: few; D: .; length: 13; V: TRBV28; J: TRBJ2-3; DNA: TGTGCCAGCAGCGCTCCCCCCACGGATACGCAGTATTTT; CDR3: CASSAPPTDTQYF
size: once; D: TRBD2; length: 17; V: TRBV28; J: TRBJ2-7; DNA: TGTGCCAGCAGCCCCAATAGTGGGAGGGCCATCAGGTACGAGCAGTACTTC; CDR3: CASSPNSGRAIRYEQYF
size: .; D: .; length: 15; V: TRBV27; J: TRBJ2-2; DNA: TGTGCCAGCAGTCAATACGGGGTGAGCACCGGGGAGCTGTTTTTT; CDR3: CASSQYGVSTGELFF
size: .; D: .; length: 17; V: TRBV20-1; J: TRBJ1-5; DNA: TGCAGTGCTAGAGCAACATGGATGGACGGATTCAATCAGCCCCAGCATTTT; CDR3: CSARATWMDGFNQPQHF
size: .; D: TRBD2; length: 15; V: TRBV7-2; J: TRBJ2-1; DNA: TGTGCCAGCAGCTTAGGGTCTAGCGGGTACAATGAGCAGTTCTTC; CDR3: CASSLGSSGYNEQFF
size: .; D: TRBD2; length: 15; V: TRBV20-1; J: TRBJ2-2; DNA: TGCAGTGCTAGCCGGCCCCCGGCGGGAGACGGGGAGCTGTTTTTT; CDR3: CSASRPPAGDGELFF
size: .; D: TRBD2; length: 14; V: TRBV30; J: TRBJ2-1; DNA: TGTGCCTGGAGTGTACCGACTAGCTCAAATGAGCAGTTCTTC; CDR3: CAWSVPTSSNEQFF
size: .; D: .; length: 13; V: TRBV19; J: TRBJ2-6; DNA: TGTGCCAGTACAATATCTGGGGCCAACGTCCTGACTTTC; CDR3: CASTISGANVLTF
size: .; D: TRBD2; length: 18; V: TRBV6-2/TRBV6-3; J: TRBJ2-1; DNA: TGTGCCAGCAGTTACCCAACCTTTACCGGGAGGAACTACAATGAGCAGTTCTTC; CDR3: CASSYPTFTGRNYNEQFF
size: .; D: TRBD1; length: 14; V: TRBV5-1; J: TRBJ1-3; DNA: TGCGCCAGCGGCACAGGGGTCTCTGGAAACACCATATATTTT; CDR3: CASGTGVSGNTIYF
size: .; D: .; length: 13; V: TRBV20-1; J: TRBJ1-1; DNA: TGCAGTGCTAGAGCCCCAGAGAACACTGAAGCTTTCTTT; CDR3: CSARAPENTEAFF
size: once; D: .; length: 14; V: TRBV6-1; J: TRBJ1-1; DNA: TGTGCCAGCAGTACCCAGACAGGTCTTTGGAGAGCTTTCTTT; CDR3: CASSTQTGLWRAFF